Many counts were recorded for the clone carrying this T cell receptor (beta chain). This sample is drawn from a study of T cells after yellow fever vaccination. Study-level results: The appearance of a small share of clonotypes in both CD4 and CD8 compartments was observed. Detection of almost all vaccine-responding clonotypes in sorted memory subsets failed on day 0.

The germline V and J ends were trimmed by 2 bases and 4 bases, with 6 bases remaining between them. In germline, CDR1 is MNHEY, CDR2 SVGAGI. CDR3 length equals 13 residues. MiXCR, applied by TCRdb to the 5' RACE reads, yields one record per CDR3 protein. The sample holds about 25,000 distinct CDR3 sequences, around 3.4% seen once. This sequence joins TRBV6-5 and TRBJ1-5; no definite D call. The origin of this receptor is a man between 18 and 29 years old who received the YFV17D yellow fever vaccine. The sample was PBMCs, either bulk or a sorted T-cell subset (CD4+, CD8+, memory, or dextramer-sorted; not recorded which), taken more than 40 days after the first yellow fever vaccination. The CDR3 DNA sequence: TGTGCCAGCAGTTACGCGAGAAATCAGCCCCAGCATTTT. Its translation is CASSYARNQPQHF.